This T cell receptor beta chain came from a study of T cell responses to AZD1222 COVID-19 vaccine. Germline V gene data show CDR1 as SGHKS and CDR2 as YYEKEE (reference sequence). CDR3 length equals 12 residues. Trimming shortened V by 1 base and J by 3 bases, and 4 bases separated the two germline ends. Clones were sequenced by immunoSEQ multiplex PCR, and TCRdb holds only the in-frame ones, with some missing. This sample carries some 63,000 clones, roughly 88% of them seen once, and the ten largest clones take around 18%. The sample here was peripheral blood, taken on day 0 of AZD1222 vaccination. V gene TRBV5-5 combines with J gene TRBJ1-2; D is uncertain. This receptor was obtained from an adult in good health. DNA of the CDR3: TGTGCCAGCAGCTTGATAGACTATGGCTACACCTTC. It yields the protein CASSLIDYGYTF.